These 9 T cell receptor beta chains were all obtained from the same sample, sequenced in a study of cytomegalovirus exposure and HLA in healthy donors. PCR amplification relied on 60 Vbeta primers (plus 13 Jbeta primers). Using immunoSEQ multiplex PCR, the repertoire was profiled, and TCRdb retains in-frame clones only, with some absent. The sample consists of approximately 100,000 clones, 75% to 85% of them appearing once. Sample: PBMCs. The receptors shown here come from a young man in good health and CMV-seronegative.

The CDR3 spells CASSDSPYGYTF. CDR3 coding DNA: TGTGCCAGCAGCGACTCCCCCTATGGCTACACCTTC. The V and J genes are TRBV6-1 and TRBJ1-2; D remains unclear. Germline CDR1 reads MNHNS; CDR2 reads SASEGT. CDR3 length: 12 residues. Trimming cost V 6 bases and J 4 bases, with 9 bases left between them.

As for this clone: One end of the junction is discordant with germline, which a read error may explain. This chain joins TRBV7-7 and TRBJ2-2, with 7 bases fitting TRBD1. Germline V gene data show CDR1 as SSHAT and CDR2 as FNYEAQ (reference sequence). There are 16 residues in the CDR3. The CDR3 region is CASSPTQGEYPGELFF. In nucleotides, the CDR3 is TGTGCTAGCAGCCCAACCCAGGGGGAGTATCCCGGGGAGCTGTTTTTT.

This clone came up a few times. This rearrangement joins TRBV9 to TRBJ2-1; tentative D call: TRBD2 (5 bases). Trimming cost V 0 bases and J 0 bases, with 10 bases left between them. The CDR3 spans 16 residues. In germline, CDR1 is SGDLS, CDR2 YYNGEE. CDR3 amino acids: CASSVDSESSYNEQFF. The CDR3 DNA reads TGTGCCAGCAGCGTAGATAGCGAGAGCTCCTACAATGAGCAGTTCTTC.

The rearrangement uses TRBV5-5 and TRBJ1-4; 9 positions agree with TRBD1. J gave up 7 bases and V 9 bases, and 10 bases lay outside the gene matches. Germline values: CDR1 SGHKS, CDR2 YYEKEE (reference sequence). The CDR3 sequence is 14 residues long. Written as DNA, the CDR3 is TGTGCCACCCAGCGTGGACAGGGGTCTGAAAAACTGTTTTTT. It translates to CATQRGQGSEKLFF.

This clone was detected only once. The J gene is TRBJ1-2, the V gene TRBV7-2; 7 bases line up with TRBD1. With V trimmed by 5 bases and J by 1 base, 7 bases remained unmatched. Per germline, CDR1 SGHTA and CDR2 FQGNSA. This CDR3 contains 15 residues. The CDR3 coding sequence is TGTGCCAGCAGCCCAGGACAGGAAATTAACTATGGCTACACCTTC. Translating gives CASSPGQEINYGYTF.

This clone was detected only once. DNA of the CDR3: TGCGCCAGCAGTTCATCCGGGACAGACTCTTCCTACGAGCAGTACTTC. Protein sequence: CASSSSGTDSSYEQYF. The rearrangement uses TRBV5-1 and TRBJ2-7; 7 nucleotides match TRBD1. V was clipped by 5 bases and J by 1 base; unmatched bases: 12. The CDR3 totals 16 residues. The germline CDR1 and CDR2 sequences are SGHRS and YFSETQ.

The chain recombines TRBV2 with TRBJ1-1; 10 positions agree with TRBD1. This CDR3 region has 15 residues. Germline CDR1 is SNHLY and CDR2 is FYNNEI. V lost 7 bases to trimming and J lost 3 bases; unmatched junction nucleotides: 8. The CDR3 spells CASKRDRGGDTEAFF. The CDR3 DNA reads as TGTGCCAGCAAACGGGACAGGGGAGGAGACACTGAAGCTTTCTTT.

In this sample, this clone turned up a few times. V usage is TRBV6-5 and J usage is TRBJ1-1; 8 nucleotides align to TRBD1. The CDR3 is made up of 15 amino acids. J was trimmed by 4 bases and V by 7 bases; bases with no gene match: 11. Germline CDR1 and CDR2: MNHEY and SVGAGI. The DNA for the CDR3 is TGTGCCAGCATCCCCCGGGACAGGCGGGGCACTGAAGCTTTCTTT. Translated, it gives CASIPRDRRGTEAFF.

This clone was recorded a few times. This chain links TRBV15 with TRBJ1-2; 8 bases map to TRBD1. Germline V CDR1 and CDR2: LNHNV, YYDKDF (reference sequence). J was trimmed by 3 bases and V by 1 base; bases with no gene match: 4. The CDR3 totals 15 residues. The CDR3 sequence is CATSRGTGGHYGYTF. The CDR3 nucleotides read TGTGCCACCAGCAGAGGAACAGGGGGTCACTATGGCTACACCTTC.